Below, 9 T cell receptor beta chains from the same sample are listed, as sequenced in a study of beta chain features in type 1 diabetes. Notes on the study in general: Across all four CD4+ subsets, people with type 1 diabetes showed modestly shorter TCRB CDR3s.

These receptors are not linked to any known antigen. Of the isolated RNA, all was reverse transcribed, and so the sequenced material was expressed TCRB transcripts. Method: immunoSEQ multiplex PCR; TCRdb's copy keeps in-frame clones and lacks some. The sample consists of 300,000 to 400,000 clones, roughly a tenth of them appearing once. Sequenced: central memory CD4+ T cells from blood. The receptors shown here come from a man aged 30-40 years with type 1 diabetes.

The V and J genes are TRBV7-2 and TRBJ2-1; 9 nucleotides align to TRBD1. The V and J ends lost 5 bases and 12 bases, in that order; junction bases with no gene match: 8. Germline V gene lookup returns CDR1 SGHTA and CDR2 FQGNSA. The CDR3 has 13 residues. As DNA, the CDR3 is TGTGCCAGCAGCGCTTTACAGGGGGCCGTGCAGTTCTTC. Encoded protein: CASSALQGAVQFF.

This clone has a count of ten or more. The J gene is TRBJ2-5, the V gene TRBV10-3; D unresolved. This CDR3 region has 15 residues. The ends were cut back, 6 bases at V and 1 base at J, with 15 bases in the middle. CDR1 and CDR2 from the germline V gene are ENHRY and SYGVKD. The CDR3 DNA reads as TGTGCCATCAGCGGCGGTTTAACAGCCCAAGAGACCCAGTACTTC. The encoded protein is CAISGGLTAQETQYF.

The chain joins TRBV18 to TRBJ1-2; TRBD1 is a possible D gene (5 bases). The CDR3 loop spans 17 amino acids. Germline-derived CDR1 and CDR2 are KGHSH and LQKENI. Trimming shortened V by 5 bases and J by 0 bases, and 19 bases separated the two germline ends. CDR3 DNA: TGTGCCAGCTCAAGAACAGAGACAGACCATGCTAACTATGGCTACACCTTC. This translates into CASSRTETDHANYGYTF.

V and J are TRBV9 and TRBJ2-5, with 9 nucleotides matching TRBD2. Germline CDR1 SGDLS, CDR2 YYNGEE. The V segment lost 4 bases and the J segment 0 bases; nucleotides outside the gene matches: 4. CDR3 length: 15 residues. CDR3 protein: CASSRSGGNQETQYF. In nucleotides, the CDR3 is TGTGCCAGCAGCCGGAGCGGGGGGAACCAAGAGACCCAGTACTTC.

The rearrangement uses TRBV7-2 and TRBJ2-7; the match to TRBD2 covers 9 bases. Per the germline V gene, CDR1 is SGHTA and CDR2 is FQGNSA. This CDR3 has 15 amino acids. After removal of 7 bases from V and 2 bases from J, the junction contained 9 bases not matched to a gene. Written as DNA, the CDR3 is TGTGCCAGCACCCGAAGCGGGGGGCCTGCCTACGAGCAGTACTTC. It specifies CASTRSGGPAYEQYF.

This clone turned up a few times. CDR3 in amino acids: CASSLDQGGETQYF. The CDR3 nucleotides read TGTGCCAGCAGCTTAGATCAGGGCGGAGAGACCCAGTACTTC. The chain carries TRBV7-2 and TRBJ2-5, with D possibly TRBD1 on 5 matching bases. Germline CDR1 SGHTA, CDR2 FQGNSA. V was cut by 1 base and J by 4 bases, with 10 bases left in between. This CDR3 is built from 14 residues. Complete variable domain (other parts from reference TRBV7-2 and TRBJ2-5): GAGVSQSPSNKVTEKGKDVELRCDPISGHTALYWYRQSLGQGLEFLIYFQGNSAPDKSGLPSDRFSAERTGGSVSTLTIQRTQQEDSAVYLCASSLDQGGETQYFGPGTRLLVL.

The rearrangement uses TRBV9 and TRBJ2-3, with no clear D. Deletions cut 0 bases from V and 10 bases from J, with 12 bases between. CDR1 and CDR2 from the germline V gene are SGDLS and YYNGEE. The CDR3 totals 13 residues. The CDR3 loop reads CASSVEFSQAQYF. CDR3 coding DNA: TGTGCCAGCAGCGTAGAGTTCTCCCAAGCGCAGTATTTT.

This clone was detected ten times or more. This chain joins TRBV7-2 and TRBJ2-5, with TRBD1 identical over 10 bases. Germline V CDR1 and CDR2: SGHTA, FQGNSA. The CDR3 runs to 15 residues. J lost 1 base, V lost 5 bases, and 4 bases had no gene match. CDR3 in DNA: TGTGCCAGCAGCAAGGGACAGGGGATCCAAGAGACCCAGTACTTC. Amino acids: CASSKGQGIQETQYF.

This clone was counted only a few times. The rearrangement links TRBV5-6 to TRBJ2-7, with D maybe TRBD2 (7 bases). This CDR3 has 13 amino acids. V lost 7 bases and J lost 5, with 16 bases in between. CDR1 is SGHDT, CDR2 YYEEEE, per germline. The CDR3 reads CASLVPGGDEQYF. DNA for the CDR3: TGTGCCAGCCTAGTTCCGGGGGGCGACGAGCAGTACTTC.